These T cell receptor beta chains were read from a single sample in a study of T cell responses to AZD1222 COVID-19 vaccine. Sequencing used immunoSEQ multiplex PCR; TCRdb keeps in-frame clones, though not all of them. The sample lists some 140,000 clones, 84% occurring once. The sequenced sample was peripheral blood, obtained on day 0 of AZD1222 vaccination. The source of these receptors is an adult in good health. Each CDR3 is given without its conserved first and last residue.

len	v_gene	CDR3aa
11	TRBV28	ASSPRGQYGYT
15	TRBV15	ATSRPPGHNSNQPQH
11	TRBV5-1	ASSFRGSYEQY
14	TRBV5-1	ASSLGATRNTGELF
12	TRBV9	ASSPRALNEKLF
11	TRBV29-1	SVAETENTEAF
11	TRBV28	ASSFSGGTEAF
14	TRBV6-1	ASSEILRAGERGYT
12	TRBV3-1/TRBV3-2	ASSQYRDDTEAF
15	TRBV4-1	ASSLEEAAASTDTQY
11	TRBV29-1	SVESQGFYGYT
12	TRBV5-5	ASSLERGTGELF
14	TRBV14	ASSQALRTATGELF
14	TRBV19	ASSMRGGAANQPQH
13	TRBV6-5	ASSPQNSGANVLT
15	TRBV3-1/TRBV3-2	ASSHKSGGRGGTEAF
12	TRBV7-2	ASSNSGPDNEQF
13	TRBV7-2	ASSPLGFGAEPQH
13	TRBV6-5	ASSSGTPKNTEAF
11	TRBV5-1	ASSLGSTDTQY
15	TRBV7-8	ASSRQATNSGANVLT
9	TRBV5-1	ASSLGTEAF
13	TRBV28	ASTQSRGSGQPQH
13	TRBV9	ASSLNTWEGNEQF
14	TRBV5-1	ASSNIQAGRIETQY
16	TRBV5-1	ASSLGPTGITQQETQY
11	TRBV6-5	ASRTVGTGELF
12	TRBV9	ASSVSGARGELF
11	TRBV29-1	SVGISAPYGYT
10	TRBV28	ATRRGPYEQY
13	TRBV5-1	ASSYTGDPGDEQF
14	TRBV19	ASSPHPTGIPTEQY
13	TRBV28	ASSSHRDRGEKLF
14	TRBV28	ASRETVPSSSYEQY
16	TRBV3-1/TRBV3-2	ASSQIFPGKGYNSPLH
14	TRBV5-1	ASSLDGQGLNTEAF
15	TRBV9	ASSERSGLAGGDTQY
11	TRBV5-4	ASSRDTKETQY
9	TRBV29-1	SVAVQAGAF
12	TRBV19	ASSTRMANEKLF
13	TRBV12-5	ASGLTTGLQETQY
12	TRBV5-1	ASSLPTQGGGYT
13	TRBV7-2	ASSLRGKGSTEAF
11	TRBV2	ASTSRGGEKLF
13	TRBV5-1	ASSGGLAWADTQY
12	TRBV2	ASSESPINYGYT
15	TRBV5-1	ASSLDSWSRANYGYT
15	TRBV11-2	ASSSGLAGSKVDEQF
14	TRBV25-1	ASSKLSGSWTDTQY
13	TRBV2	ASRPGQGRNSPLH
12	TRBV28	ASSSTGEDYGYT